One and the same sample provided the 3 T cell receptor beta chains below, sequenced in a study of T cells expressing NK-cell markers. TCRdb reprocessed the 5' RACE reads, keeping one entry per CDR3 protein, no DNA. The sample's table shows 90,000 to 130,000 distinct CDR3 sequences. The sequencing input was blood T cells: a sorted CD56 or NKG2C T cell subset, CD4+ or CD8+ T cells, or bulk PBMC T cells (not recorded which). Every receptor here comes from a woman aged 18-70 years in good health.

The chain links TRBV12-3 or TRBV12-4 to TRBJ2-1; TCRdb's D call, TRBD1, is unchecked because there is no DNA. The CDR3 contains 14 residues. This chain's CDR3 is CASSFPLGGEEQFF.

The gene calls are TRBV30 and TRBJ2-7. The length of the CDR3 is 12 residues. CDR1 and CDR2 from the germline V gene are GTSNPN and SVGIG (reference sequence). The CDR3 here is CAWSEATYEQYF.

V is TRBV5-1 and J is TRBJ1-2. The CDR3 runs 12 residues. Looked up from germline, CDR1 is SGHRS and CDR2 is YFSETQ. This CDR3 is CASSLDDAFYTF.